This T cell receptor (beta chain) emerged from a study of Graves' ophthalmopathy and Graves' hyperthyroidism. General study findings and limits: Predictions made by the model for ophthalmopathy progression reached under 71% sensitivity and about 72% specificity.

RNA transcripts were the template, and TCR beta CDR3 regions were amplified from them. Second-round multiplex PCR came after first-round RT-PCR with HTBI primers. MiXCR was run by TCRdb on the multiplex PCR reads, yielding one entry per CDR3 protein. Of about 660,000 distinct CDR3 sequences in the sample, about two fifths were seen once. V lost 1 base and J lost 7, with 11 bases in between. CDR3 length: 12 amino acids. Per germline, CDR1 DFQATT and CDR2 SNEGSKA (reference sequence). A volume of 8 to 10 ml of fresh peripheral blood supplied the PBMCs. Points on this clonotype: The antigen is undetermined.

This clonotype was obtained from an adult man with Graves' ophthalmopathy. This sequence joins TRBV20-1 and TRBJ2-7; D is perhaps TRBD1 (5 bases). Sequencing was done on a sample of peripheral blood. The DNA for the CDR3 is TGCAGTGCTAGAGCACAGGCCGGGGAGCAGTACTTC. It yields the protein CSARAQAGEQYF.